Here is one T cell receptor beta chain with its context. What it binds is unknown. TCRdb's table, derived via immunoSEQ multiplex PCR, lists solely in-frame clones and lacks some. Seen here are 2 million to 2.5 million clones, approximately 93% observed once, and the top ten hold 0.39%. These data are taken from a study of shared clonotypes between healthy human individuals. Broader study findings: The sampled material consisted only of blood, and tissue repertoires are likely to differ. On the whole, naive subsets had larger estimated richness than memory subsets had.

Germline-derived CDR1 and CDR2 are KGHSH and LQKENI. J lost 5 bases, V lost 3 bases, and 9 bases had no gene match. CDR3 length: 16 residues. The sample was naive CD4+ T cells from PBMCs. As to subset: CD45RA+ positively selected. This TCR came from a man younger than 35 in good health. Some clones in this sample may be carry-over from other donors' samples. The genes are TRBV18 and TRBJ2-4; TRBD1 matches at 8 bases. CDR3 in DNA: TGTGCCAGCTCACCGCAGGGGGCGGGGACCCAAAACATTCAGTACTTC. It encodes CASSPQGAGTQNIQYF.